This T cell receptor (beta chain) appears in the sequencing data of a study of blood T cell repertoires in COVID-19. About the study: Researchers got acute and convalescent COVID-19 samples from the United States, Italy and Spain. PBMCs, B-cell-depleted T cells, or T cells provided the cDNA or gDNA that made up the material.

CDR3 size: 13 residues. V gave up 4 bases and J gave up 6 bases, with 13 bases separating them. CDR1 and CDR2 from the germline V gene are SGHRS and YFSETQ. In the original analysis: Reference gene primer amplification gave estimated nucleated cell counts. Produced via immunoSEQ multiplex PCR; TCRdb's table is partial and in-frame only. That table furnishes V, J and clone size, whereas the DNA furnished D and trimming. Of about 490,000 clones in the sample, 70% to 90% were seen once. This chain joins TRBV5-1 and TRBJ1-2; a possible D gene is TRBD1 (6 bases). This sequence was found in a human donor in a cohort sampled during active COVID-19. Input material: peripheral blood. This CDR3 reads CASSPRGVDGYTF. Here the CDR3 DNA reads TGCGCCAGCAGCCCCAGGGGCGTGGATGGCTACACCTTC.